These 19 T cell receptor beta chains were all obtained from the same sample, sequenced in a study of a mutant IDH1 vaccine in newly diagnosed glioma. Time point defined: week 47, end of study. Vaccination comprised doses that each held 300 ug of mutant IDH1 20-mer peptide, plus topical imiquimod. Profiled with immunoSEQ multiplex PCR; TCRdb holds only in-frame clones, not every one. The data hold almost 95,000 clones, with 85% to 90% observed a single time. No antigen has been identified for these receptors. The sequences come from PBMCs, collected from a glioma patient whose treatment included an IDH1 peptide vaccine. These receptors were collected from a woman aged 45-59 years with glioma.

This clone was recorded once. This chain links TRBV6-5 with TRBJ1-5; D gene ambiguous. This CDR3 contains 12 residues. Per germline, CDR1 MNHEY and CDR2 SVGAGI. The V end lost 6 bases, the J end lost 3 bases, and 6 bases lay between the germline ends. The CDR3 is CASSRPNQPQHF. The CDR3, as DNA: TGTGCCAGCAGCCGTCCCAATCAGCCCCAGCATTTT.

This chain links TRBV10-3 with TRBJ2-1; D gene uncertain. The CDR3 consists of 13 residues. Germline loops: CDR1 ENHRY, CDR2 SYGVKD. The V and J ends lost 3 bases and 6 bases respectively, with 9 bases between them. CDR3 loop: CAISDGVLNEQFF. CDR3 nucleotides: TGTGCCATCAGTGATGGGGTTCTCAATGAGCAGTTCTTC.

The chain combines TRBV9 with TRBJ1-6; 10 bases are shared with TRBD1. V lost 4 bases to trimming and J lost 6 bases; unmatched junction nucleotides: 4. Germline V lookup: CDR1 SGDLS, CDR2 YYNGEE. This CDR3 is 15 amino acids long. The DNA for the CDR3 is TGTGCCAGCAGCATCCGGGACAGGGGTAATTCACCCCTCCACTTT. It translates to CASSIRDRGNSPLHF.

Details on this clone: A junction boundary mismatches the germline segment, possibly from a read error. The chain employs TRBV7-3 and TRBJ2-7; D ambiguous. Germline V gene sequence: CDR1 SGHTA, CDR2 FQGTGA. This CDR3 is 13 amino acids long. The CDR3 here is CASSLAPLYEQYF. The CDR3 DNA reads TGTGCCAGCAGCTTAGCCCCATTGTACGAACAGTACTTC.

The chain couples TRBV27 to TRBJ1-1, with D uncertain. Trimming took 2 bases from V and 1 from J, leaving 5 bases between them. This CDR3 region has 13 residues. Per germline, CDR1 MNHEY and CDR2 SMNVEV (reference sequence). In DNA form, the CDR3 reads TGTGCCAGCAGTTTAGTAGAGAACACTGAAGCTTTCTTT. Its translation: CASSLVENTEAFF.

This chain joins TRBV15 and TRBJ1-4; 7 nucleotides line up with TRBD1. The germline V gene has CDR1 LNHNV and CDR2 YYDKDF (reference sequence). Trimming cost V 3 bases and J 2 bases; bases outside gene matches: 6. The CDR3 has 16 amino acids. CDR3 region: CATSSHAGGTNEKLFF. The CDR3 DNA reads TGTGCCACCAGCAGCCACGCAGGGGGGACTAATGAAAAACTGTTTTTT.

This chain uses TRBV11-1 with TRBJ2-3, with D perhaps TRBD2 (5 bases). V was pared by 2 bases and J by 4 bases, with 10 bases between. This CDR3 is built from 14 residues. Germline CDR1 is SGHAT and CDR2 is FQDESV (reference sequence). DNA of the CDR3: TGTGCCAGCAGCTTAAGGGAGCCACCAGATACGCAGTATTTT. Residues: CASSLREPPDTQYF.

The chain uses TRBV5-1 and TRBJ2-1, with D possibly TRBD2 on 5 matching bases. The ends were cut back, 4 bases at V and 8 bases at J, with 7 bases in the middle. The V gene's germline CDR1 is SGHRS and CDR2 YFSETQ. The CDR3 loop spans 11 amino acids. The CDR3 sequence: CASSASYEQFF. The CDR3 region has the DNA TGCGCCAGCAGCGCTAGCTATGAGCAGTTCTTC.

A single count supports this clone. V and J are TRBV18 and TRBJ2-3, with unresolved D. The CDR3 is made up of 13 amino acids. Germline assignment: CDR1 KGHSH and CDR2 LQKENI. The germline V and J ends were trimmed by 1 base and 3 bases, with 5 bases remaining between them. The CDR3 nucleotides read TGTGCCAGCTCACCACTGGAGACAGATACGCAGTATTTT. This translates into CASSPLETDTQYF.

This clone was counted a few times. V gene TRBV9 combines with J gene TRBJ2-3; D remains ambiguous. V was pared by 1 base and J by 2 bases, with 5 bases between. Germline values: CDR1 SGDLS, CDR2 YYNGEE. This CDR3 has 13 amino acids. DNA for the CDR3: TGTGCCAGCAGCGTAATAACCACAGATACGCAGTATTTT. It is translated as CASSVITTDTQYF.

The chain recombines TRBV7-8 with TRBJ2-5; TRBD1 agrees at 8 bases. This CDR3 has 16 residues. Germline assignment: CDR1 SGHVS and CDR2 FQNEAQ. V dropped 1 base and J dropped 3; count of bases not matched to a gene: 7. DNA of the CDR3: TGTGCCAGCAGCTTAGGAAGACAGGGGACGGAAGAGACCCAGTACTTC. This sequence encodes CASSLGRQGTEETQYF.

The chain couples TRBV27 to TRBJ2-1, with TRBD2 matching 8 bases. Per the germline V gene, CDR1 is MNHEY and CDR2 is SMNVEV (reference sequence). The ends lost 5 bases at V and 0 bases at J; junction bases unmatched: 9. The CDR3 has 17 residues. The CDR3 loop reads CASSIRLSGSSYNEQFF. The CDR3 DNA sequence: TGTGCCAGCAGTATTAGACTAAGCGGGAGCTCCTACAATGAGCAGTTCTTC.

The CDR3 loop is CASGLAIGGPFSGANVLTF. The CDR3 DNA is TGTGCTAGTGGTTTGGCAATCGGGGGACCCTTCTCTGGGGCCAACGTCCTGACTTTC. The chain carries TRBV12-5 and TRBJ2-6, with TRBD2 as a possible D gene (6 bases). The CDR3 sequence is 19 residues long. Deletions cut 1 base from V and 0 bases from J, with 16 bases between. CDR1 is LGHNT and CDR2 is FRNRAP in the germline V gene.

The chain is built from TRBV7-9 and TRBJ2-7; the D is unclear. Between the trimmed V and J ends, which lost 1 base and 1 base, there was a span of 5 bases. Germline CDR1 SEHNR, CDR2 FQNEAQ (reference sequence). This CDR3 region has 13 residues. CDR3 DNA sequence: TGTGCCAGCAGCTTAGTACATTCCTACGAGCAGTACTTC. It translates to CASSLVHSYEQYF.

The CDR3 loop reads CASSLGQGAYEQYF. DNA for the CDR3: TGTGCCAGTAGTTTGGGACAGGGGGCGTACGAGCAGTACTTC. The chain is built from TRBV19 and TRBJ2-7, with 12 bases matching TRBD1. The ends lost 5 bases at V and 4 bases at J; junction bases unmatched: 3. CDR1 and CDR2 from the germline V gene are LNHDA and SQIVND (reference sequence). The CDR3 runs to 14 residues.

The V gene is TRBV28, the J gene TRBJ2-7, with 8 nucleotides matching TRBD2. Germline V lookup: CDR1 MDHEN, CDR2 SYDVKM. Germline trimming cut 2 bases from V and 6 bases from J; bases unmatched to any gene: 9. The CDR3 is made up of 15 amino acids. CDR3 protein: CASSLRSLAGSEQYF. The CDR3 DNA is TGTGCCAGCAGTTTACGCTCTTTAGCGGGAAGCGAGCAGTACTTC. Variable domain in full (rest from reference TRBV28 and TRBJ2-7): DVKVTQSSRYLVKRTGEKVFLECVQDMDHENMFWYRQDPGLGLRLIYFSYDVKMKEKGDIPEGYSVSREKKERFSLILESASTNQTSMYLCASSLRSLAGSEQYFGPGTRLTVT.

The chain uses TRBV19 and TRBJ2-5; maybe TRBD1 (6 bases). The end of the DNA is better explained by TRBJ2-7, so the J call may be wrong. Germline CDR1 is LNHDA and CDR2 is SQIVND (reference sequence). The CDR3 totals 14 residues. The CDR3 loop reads CASSIGDTYYEQYF. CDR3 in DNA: TGTGCCAGTAGTATTGGGGACACCTACTACGAGCAGTACTTC.

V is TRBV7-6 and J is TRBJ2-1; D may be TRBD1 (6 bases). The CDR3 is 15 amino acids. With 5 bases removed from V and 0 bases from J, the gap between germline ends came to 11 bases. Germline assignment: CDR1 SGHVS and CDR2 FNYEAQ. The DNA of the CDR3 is TGTGCCAGCAGCCTCGGGACACCCTCCTACAATGAGCAGTTCTTC. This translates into CASSLGTPSYNEQFF.

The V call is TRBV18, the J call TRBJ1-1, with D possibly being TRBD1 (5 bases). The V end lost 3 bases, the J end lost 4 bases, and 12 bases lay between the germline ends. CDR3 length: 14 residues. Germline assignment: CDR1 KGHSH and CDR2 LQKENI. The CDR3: CASSPGARGTEAFF. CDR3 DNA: TGTGCCAGCTCACCCGGGGCACGGGGCACTGAAGCTTTCTTT.